This T cell receptor (beta chain) comes out of a study of T cell repertoires and HLA-DP antigens. About the study: Alloreactive CD4+ T cells targeted HLA-DP on transduced HeLa. Sorted CD137+CD4+ samples averaged about 210 ng DNA; pre-culture CD4+ samples, around 1,200 ng.

To note about this clone: No antigen is known for it.

V lost 1 base and J lost 5; bases outside the gene matches: 7. The CDR3 has 16 residues. Germline V lookup: CDR1 SGHRS, CDR2 YFSETQ. The primer mix covered 54 TRBV segments and 13 TRBJ segments. Measured with immunoSEQ multiplex PCR; TCRdb has only the in-frame clones, and not every one. The data contain 55,000 to 80,000 clones, 80% of them singletons. CD4+ T cells were isolated untouched, about 97.7% pure. The sample taken for sequencing was CD4+ T cells from PBMCs. V usage is TRBV5-1 and J usage is TRBJ2-1, with 9 bases fitting TRBD2. The sequence was obtained from a man aged 55 to 69 in good health and CMV-seronegative. CDR3 DNA: TGCGCCAGCAGCTTGATGGCGGGAGGGATTAACAATGAGCAGTTCTTC. Protein sequence: CASSLMAGGINNEQFF.